This T cell receptor (beta chain) is drawn from a study of blood T cells in healthy people across ages. Study conclusions and caveats: Long-lived donors carried more naive CD4+ cells and greater diversity than aged donors.

This clonotype was seen many times. Its antigen is not known. PBMCs numbering at least 6.5 million were isolated per sample. Extracted total RNA amounted to at least 5.5 micrograms for each sample. A sample-barcoded 5' primer and a J-beta primer mix were used in a second PCR of roughly 6 to 11 cycles. With 12 random nucleotides, a template-switch adaptor tagged each individual cDNA molecule. Using its own MiXCR run on the 5' RACE reads, TCRdb lists one record per CDR3 protein. The table has fewer than 900,000 distinct CDR3 sequences, more than 40% seen once. The germline gives CDR1 SQVTM, CDR2 ANQGSEA. V lost 2 bases to trimming and J lost 2 bases; unmatched junction nucleotides: 3. The CDR3 contains 13 residues.

The J gene is TRBJ2-7, the V gene TRBV29-1, with TRBD2 matching 7 bases. Sequenced material: blood. The receptor comes from a woman in her fifties or sixties in good health. CDR3 loop: CSVEPSGTYEQYF. CDR3 DNA sequence: TGCAGCGTTGAACCTAGCGGAACCTACGAGCAGTACTTC.